This T cell receptor beta chain is drawn from a study of cytomegalovirus exposure and HLA in healthy donors. The study's findings and limits: There was a cluster of highly shared sequence variants that was likely a sequencing artifact. Trimming of TCR beta V- and J-genes showed a link, identified in a later analysis, to a missense DCLRE1C variant. Using a false discovery rate of 0.05, a later analysis showed that 15,000 to 20,000 TCR beta sequences were associated with HLA alleles.

In the case of this clone: Antigen specificity is unknown.

Primers for the PCR totalled 60 Vbeta and 13 Jbeta. Sequencing used immunoSEQ multiplex PCR; TCRdb keeps in-frame clones, though not all of them. The data contain roughly 190,000 clones, 85% to 90% of them singletons. Germline V gene data show CDR1 as MNHNS and CDR2 as SASEGT. Trimming took off 2 bases at V and 3 bases at J, with 10 bases between the two ends. CDR3 length: 14 amino acids. Sequencing used PBMCs. This TCR was recovered from a man aged 25 to 45 in good health and CMV-seronegative. This rearrangement joins TRBV6-1 to TRBJ2-5; the D gene is possibly TRBD2 (6 bases). CDR3 coding DNA: TGTGCCAGCAGTGAAATCGGCGGGGAAGAGACCCAGTACTTC. Translation gives CASSEIGGEETQYF.